One sample yielded the 17 T cell receptor beta chains listed below, sequenced in a study of STAT5B mutations in CD4+ large granular lymphocyte leukemia. Only in-frame clones appear in the TCRdb table, and some are missing; sequencing was by immunoSEQ multiplex PCR. The sample carries about 30,000 clones, roughly three quarters recorded once. Sequenced input: CD4+ T cells from blood buffy coats. These receptors all stem from a human donor in good health.

This chain joins TRBV2 and TRBJ2-3, with a possible D match to TRBD2 (6 bases). V shed 6 bases and J shed 7 bases, with 17 bases lying between them. The germline V gene has CDR1 SNHLY and CDR2 FYNNEI. This CDR3 contains 14 residues. The CDR3 sequence: CASSPGMLANTQYF. The CDR3 nucleotides are TGTGCCAGCAGCCCTGGGATGCTAGCGAATACGCAGTATTTT.

This rearrangement joins TRBV7-3 to TRBJ2-3; TRBD2 agrees at 8 bases. Germline V lookup: CDR1 SGHTA, CDR2 FQGTGA. Trimming at V came to 5 bases and at J to 5 bases, leaving 3 bases not matched to a gene. The CDR3 covers 13 residues. The DNA of the CDR3 is TGTGCCAGCAGCCGAGCGGGGGAAGATACGCAGTATTTT. It is translated as CASSRAGEDTQYF.

The V and J genes are TRBV7-9 and TRBJ2-7, with D maybe TRBD2 (6 bases). Trimming stripped 5 bases from V and 2 bases from J, with 16 bases between. The CDR3 contains 15 residues. Germline V lookup: CDR1 SEHNR, CDR2 FQNEAQ (reference sequence). CDR3 region: CASSPPGLYTYEQYF. In nucleotides, the CDR3 is TGTGCCAGCAGCCCCCCGGGACTCTACACCTACGAGCAGTACTTC.

The V call is TRBV7-2, the J call TRBJ2-5, with TRBD2 matching over 13 bases. V was pared by 4 bases and J by 5 bases, with 7 bases of the junction left unmatched. Germline CDR1 reads SGHTA; CDR2 reads FQGNSA. The CDR3 covers 16 residues. In DNA, the CDR3 is TGTGCCAGCAGCTCCCGGACTAGCGGGGGAATCGAGACCCAGTACTTC. Amino acid sequence: CASSSRTSGGIETQYF.

The chain links TRBV7-9 to TRBJ1-4, with D hard to call. The CDR3 runs to 12 residues. Deletions cut 1 base from V and 13 bases from J, with 10 bases between. Per the germline V gene, CDR1 is SEHNR and CDR2 is FQNEAQ (reference sequence). This CDR3 is CASSLDEGTLFF. The CDR3 nucleotides read TGTGCCAGCAGCTTAGATGAGGGTACACTGTTTTTT.

This sequence joins TRBV7-9 and TRBJ1-2, with D perhaps TRBD1 (5 bases). The germline CDR1 and CDR2 sequences are SEHNR and FQNEAQ (reference sequence). The CDR3 consists of 14 residues. V lost 5 bases to trimming and J lost 3 bases, with 13 bases between them. CDR3 DNA: TGTGCCAGCAGCCCGGGAGGGGCACACTATGGCTACACCTTC. Protein: CASSPGGAHYGYTF.

This sequence joins TRBV5-4 and TRBJ2-3; D is undetermined. Germline CDR1 is SGHNT and CDR2 is YYREEE (reference sequence). Trimming cost V 0 bases and J 4 bases, with 12 bases left between them. The CDR3 totals 15 residues. The CDR3 spells CASSLDRKRSDTQYF. The CDR3 DNA follows: TGTGCCAGCAGCTTGGACAGAAAGAGGTCAGATACGCAGTATTTT.

The chain joins TRBV4-2 to TRBJ2-3, with D perhaps matching TRBD2 (5 bases). Per germline, CDR1 LGHNA and CDR2 YNFKEQ. The CDR3 is made up of 15 amino acids. Trimming shortened V by 0 bases and J by 4 bases, and 11 bases separated the two germline ends. This chain's CDR3 is CASSQDGGPPDTQYF. In nucleotides, the CDR3 is TGTGCCAGCAGCCAAGATGGAGGACCTCCAGATACGCAGTATTTT.

This clone was detected only a few times. This sequence joins TRBV30 and TRBJ1-1, with D unresolved. Between the trimmed V and J ends, which lost 2 bases and 1 base, there was a span of 8 bases. The CDR3 spans 13 residues. Germline assignment: CDR1 GTSNPN and CDR2 SVGIG (reference sequence). CDR3 DNA: TGTGCCTGGAGTTACATAGGGAACACTGAAGCTTTCTTT. Translating gives CAWSYIGNTEAFF.

The chain links TRBV19 to TRBJ1-4; 10 bases match TRBD1. The CDR3 covers 16 residues. The germline V gene has CDR1 LNHDA and CDR2 SQIVND (reference sequence). Trimming took 6 bases from V and 3 from J; bases not matched to a gene: 7. CDR3 sequence (DNA): TGTGCCAGTAGCCCGGGACAGGGGATTTCTAATGAAAAACTGTTTTTT. This encodes CASSPGQGISNEKLFF.

The chain employs TRBV5-1 and TRBJ1-1; 7 bases map to TRBD1. J was trimmed by 0 bases and V by 6 bases; bases with no gene match: 8. The CDR3 length is 15 residues. Germline-derived CDR1 and CDR2 are SGHRS and YFSETQ. The CDR3 DNA reads TGCGCCAGCACCGGGACAGCGGGCTTGAACACTGAAGCTTTCTTT. Amino acid sequence: CASTGTAGLNTEAFF.

The V gene is TRBV6-1, the J gene TRBJ1-4; 10 bases align to TRBD1. This CDR3 is built from 15 residues. Trimming cost V 7 bases and J 2 bases; bases outside gene matches: 4. Germline V gene sequence: CDR1 MNHNS, CDR2 SASEGT. Written as DNA, the CDR3 is TGTGCCAGCAAACCGACAGGGGGCACTAATGAAAAACTGTTTTTT. It encodes CASKPTGGTNEKLFF.

The rearrangement links TRBV5-5 to TRBJ1-5; D is ambiguous. The CDR3 contains 15 residues. Looked up from germline, CDR1 is SGHKS and CDR2 is YYEKEE (reference sequence). V gave up 0 bases and J gave up 1 base, with 8 bases separating them. The CDR3 spells CASSLGGGSNQPQHF. CDR3 nucleotide sequence: TGTGCCAGCAGCTTGGGGGGTGGCAGCAATCAGCCCCAGCATTTT. The full variable domain, in which reference TRBV5-5 and TRBJ1-5 provide the parts outside the CDR3, is DAGVTQSPTHLIKTRGQQVTLRCSPISGHKSVSWYQQVLGQGPQFIFQYYEKEERGRGNFPDRFSARQFPNYSSELNVNALLLGDSALYLCASSLGGGSNQPQHFGDGTRLSIL.

The V and J genes are TRBV5-5 and TRBJ2-3, with 7 bases matching TRBD1. The CDR3 totals 13 residues. J lost 5 bases, V lost 3 bases, and 3 bases had no gene match. Germline CDR1 reads SGHKS; CDR2 reads YYEKEE (reference sequence). The CDR3, as DNA: TGTGCCAGCAGCTCCCAGGGGGTAGATACGCAGTATTTT. Protein product: CASSSQGVDTQYF.

V and J are TRBV2 and TRBJ1-5; no definite D call. Germline CDR1 is SNHLY and CDR2 is FYNNEI. CDR3 length: 15 amino acids. The V and J ends lost 4 bases and 3 bases respectively, with 13 bases between them. In DNA, the CDR3 is TGTGCCAGCAGTGTCGGGATCGGACCCAATCAGCCCCAGCATTTT. It translates to CASSVGIGPNQPQHF.

The chain employs TRBV27 and TRBJ1-2, with TRBD1 identical over 11 bases. Germline V gene data show CDR1 as MNHEY and CDR2 as SMNVEV (reference sequence). This CDR3 comprises 17 residues. J was trimmed by 3 bases and V by 5 bases; bases with no gene match: 11. The DNA for the CDR3 is TGTGCCAGCAGTCGCTGGGGACAGGGGGACCTACACTATGGCTACACCTTC. Protein sequence: CASSRWGQGDLHYGYTF.

The rearrangement joins TRBV5-1 to TRBJ2-7, with a weak D call TRBD1 (8 bases). V gave up 4 bases and J gave up 0 bases, with 17 bases separating them. Germline CDR1 is SGHRS and CDR2 is YFSETQ. The CDR3 sequence is 16 residues long. CDR3 sequence: CASSRGRDRSSYEQYF. As DNA, the CDR3 is TGCGCCAGCAGCCGGGGGAGGGACAGGAGCTCCTACGAGCAGTACTTC.